Each of the 28 T cell receptor beta chains below was sequenced from the same sample in a study of circulating and synovial CD4+ cells in juvenile arthritis. Here immunoSEQ multiplex PCR was the method, and the copy in TCRdb shows in-frame clones only, minus some. The sample lists about 33,000 clones; nearly 95% were seen once. The sample comprised CD4+ T cells from blood. These receptors all stem from a human donor with juvenile idiopathic arthritis.

The chain carries TRBV5-6 and TRBJ1-4; 10 positions agree with TRBD1. There are 15 residues in the CDR3. V was pared by 4 bases and J by 3 bases, with 3 bases of the junction left unmatched. The germline V gene encodes CDR1 SGHDT and CDR2 YYEEEE. This CDR3 is CASSGQGGANEKLFF. CDR3 nucleotide sequence: TGTGCCAGCAGCGGACAGGGGGGGGCTAATGAAAAACTGTTTTTT.

This chain joins TRBV7-9 and TRBJ1-6; 8 nucleotides line up with TRBD1. The CDR3 contains 17 residues. V shed 4 bases and J 3 bases; nucleotides not matched to a gene: 8. Germline loops: CDR1 SEHNR, CDR2 FQNEAQ (reference sequence). CDR3 amino acids: CASSSTGTGLYNSPLHF. DNA of the CDR3: TGTGCCAGCAGCTCCACCGGGACAGGCCTCTATAATTCACCCCTCCACTTT.

The chain has TRBV9 and TRBJ2-5, with D possibly being TRBD2 (6 bases). Germline assignment: CDR1 SGDLS and CDR2 YYNGEE. V was pared by 0 bases and J by 5 bases, with 14 bases between. This CDR3 spans 15 amino acids. The CDR3 region is CASSVDGAGGETQYF. The CDR3 DNA reads TGTGCCAGCAGCGTAGACGGGGCTGGGGGGGAGACCCAGTACTTC.

This clone appeared a single time. The chain joins TRBV5-4 to TRBJ2-1, with D possibly matching TRBD2 (5 bases). V was cut by 2 bases and J by 7 bases, with 13 bases left in between. Germline V CDR1 and CDR2: SGHNT, YYREEE (reference sequence). CDR3 length: 14 amino acids. The CDR3 DNA reads TGTGCCAGCAGCTTCTCTGGGAGAGTGAATGAGCAGTTCTTC. Translating gives CASSFSGRVNEQFF. Based on the CDR3 plus reference TRBV5-4 and TRBJ2-1, the full variable domain is ETGVTQSPTHLIKTRGQQVTLRCSSQSGHNTVSWYQQALGQGPQFIFQYYREEENGRGNFPPRFSGLQFPNYSSELNVNALELDDSALYLCASSFSGRVNEQFFGPGTRLTVL.

The rearrangement joins TRBV2 to TRBJ1-5; a weak D match, TRBD1 (6 bases). CDR1 SNHLY and CDR2 FYNNEI come from the germline V gene. The CDR3 has 14 amino acids. Trimming cost V 10 bases and J 0 bases, with 13 bases left between them. The CDR3 protein is CAIHRVYSNQPQHF. As DNA, the CDR3 is TGTGCCATACACAGGGTTTATAGCAATCAGCCCCAGCATTTT.

With respect to this clone: At one of its ends the junction is not consistent with the germline gene, which may arise from a read error. V is TRBV7-2 and J is TRBJ1-2, with a weak D call TRBD1 (5 bases). The CDR3 is 13 amino acids. The germline V gene encodes CDR1 SGHTA and CDR2 FQGNSA. DNA for the CDR3: TGTGCCAGCAGCTTGGGGACTAAGTATGGCTACACCTTC. Protein sequence: CASSLGTKYGYTF.

The CDR3 protein is CASSVSLAQSSYNEQFF. The CDR3, as DNA: TGTGCCAGCAGCGTATCCTTAGCGCAGAGCTCCTACAATGAGCAGTTCTTC. This rearrangement joins TRBV9 to TRBJ2-1; maybe TRBD2 (5 bases). The germline V gene has CDR1 SGDLS and CDR2 YYNGEE. Deletions cut 1 base from V and 0 bases from J, with 14 bases between. There are 17 residues in the CDR3.

This chain uses TRBV7-9 with TRBJ2-1; possibly TRBD1 for D (5 bases). The CDR3 is 16 residues long. V gave up 0 bases and J gave up 6 bases, with 15 bases separating them. The germline V gene encodes CDR1 SEHNR and CDR2 FQNEAQ (reference sequence). The CDR3 loop reads CASSLATALPRNEQFF. CDR3 sequence (DNA): TGTGCCAGCAGCTTAGCGACAGCCCTTCCACGCAATGAGCAGTTCTTC.

The chain uses TRBV10-3 and TRBJ2-3; TRBD2 might be the D (5 bases). Germline CDR1 and CDR2: ENHRY and SYGVKD. The CDR3 is made up of 14 amino acids. V lost 0 bases and J lost 3, with 7 bases in between. DNA of the CDR3: TGTGCCATCAGTGAGTCGTCGGGGACAGATACGCAGTATTTT. Translating gives CAISESSGTDTQYF.

The chain couples TRBV4-3 to TRBJ2-3; 7 nucleotides match TRBD2. Germline V lookup: CDR1 LGHNA, CDR2 YSLEER. V lost 0 bases, J lost 8 bases, and 2 bases stayed unmatched. The CDR3 sequence is 13 residues long. The CDR3 DNA reads as TGCGCCAGCAGCCAAGACCCGGGAGGTACGCAGTATTTT. This sequence encodes CASSQDPGGTQYF.

The chain couples TRBV7-2 to TRBJ2-1; no clear D gene. V lost 2 bases and J lost 5, with 10 bases in between. In germline, CDR1 is SGHTA, CDR2 FQGNSA. The CDR3 is made up of 14 amino acids. The CDR3 sequence: CASSLRLHDNEQFF. The CDR3 DNA sequence: TGTGCCAGCAGCTTACGACTTCATGACAATGAGCAGTTCTTC. Complete variable domain (other parts from reference TRBV7-2 and TRBJ2-1): GAGVSQSPSNKVTEKGKDVELRCDPISGHTALYWYRQSLGQGLEFLIYFQGNSAPDKSGLPSDRFSAERTGGSVSTLTIQRTQQEDSAVYLCASSLRLHDNEQFFGPGTRLTVL.

The chain employs TRBV6-5 and TRBJ2-7, with a possible D match to TRBD2 (6 bases). V was trimmed by 4 bases and J by 0 bases, leaving 13 bases between them. The CDR3 is 15 amino acids. The V gene's germline CDR1 is MNHEY and CDR2 SVGAGI. This CDR3 is CASSSGDGYSYEQYF. In DNA form, the CDR3 reads TGTGCCAGCAGTTCGGGGGACGGATACTCCTACGAGCAGTACTTC.

This rearrangement joins TRBV7-2 to TRBJ2-1, with 8 bases aligning to TRBD2. The germline CDR1 and CDR2 sequences are SGHTA and FQGNSA. The CDR3 is made up of 17 amino acids. Unmatched junction bases numbered 5, after V lost 0 bases and J lost 1 base. The chain's CDR3 is CASSLAGGGPSYNEQFF. Written as DNA, the CDR3 is TGTGCCAGCAGCTTAGCGGGCGGGGGGCCATCCTACAATGAGCAGTTCTTC.

The chain combines TRBV18 with TRBJ2-1, with 7 positions matching TRBD1. V lost 2 bases, J lost 10 bases, and 8 bases stayed unmatched. The length of the CDR3 is 14 residues. Germline V lookup: CDR1 KGHSH, CDR2 LQKENI. DNA for the CDR3: TGTGCCAGCTCACCAATAAGGGACAGCAGGGAGCAGTTCTTC. It yields the protein CASSPIRDSREQFF.

This chain links TRBV5-4 with TRBJ2-3; 7 nucleotides line up with TRBD2. V was pared by 5 bases and J by 2 bases, with 11 bases of the junction left unmatched. The CDR3 has 16 residues. The germline V gene encodes CDR1 SGHNT and CDR2 YYREEE (reference sequence). The CDR3 is CASSSAGVLSTDTQYF. The CDR3 DNA follows: TGTGCCAGCAGTTCCGCGGGGGTCTTATCCACAGATACGCAGTATTTT.

With regard to this clone: Different DNA sequences within this sample yield the same CDR3. V gene TRBV28 combines with J gene TRBJ1-5, with D uncertain. The V gene lost 1 base and the J gene lost 11 bases, with 9 bases spanning the gap. Germline V CDR1 and CDR2: MDHEN, SYDVKM. The CDR3 is 12 residues long. The CDR3: CASSLSWSAQHF. As DNA, the CDR3 is TGTGCCAGCAGTTTATCTTGGTCGGCCCAGCATTTT.

V and J are TRBV11-1 and TRBJ2-7; 9 bases agree with TRBD2. The CDR3 contains 14 residues. V gave up 5 bases and J gave up 2 bases; unmatched junction bases: 4. Germline values: CDR1 SGHAT, CDR2 FQDESV (reference sequence). The CDR3 DNA follows: TGTGCCAGCAGCAAGACTAGCGGCCCCTACGAGCAGTACTTC. Translated, it gives CASSKTSGPYEQYF.

The rearrangement links TRBV6-1 to TRBJ2-5; D unresolved. V was clipped by 6 bases and J by 3 bases, with 5 bases between them. Germline CDR1 reads MNHNS; CDR2 reads SASEGT. The CDR3 extends over 11 amino acids. The CDR3 nucleotides read TGTGCCAGCAGGGCCGAAGAGACCCAGTACTTC. It yields the protein CASRAEETQYF.

V is TRBV18 and J is TRBJ2-2; possible D gene TRBD1, 5 bases. CDR1 KGHSH and CDR2 LQKENI come from the germline V gene. V gave up 3 bases and J gave up 6 bases, with 11 bases separating them. The CDR3 covers 14 residues. The DNA for the CDR3 is TGTGCCAGCTCACCGGGCAGGGAAGCCGGGGAGCTGTTTTTT. This sequence encodes CASSPGREAGELFF.

CDR3 DNA sequence: TGTGCCAGCAGTTTAAAGCTTAGCGGGTCGTACACCGGGGAGCTGTTTTTT. This codes for CASSLKLSGSYTGELFF. The chain couples TRBV27 to TRBJ2-2; 7 positions match TRBD2. Trimming cost V 2 bases and J 3 bases; bases outside gene matches: 9. Looked up from germline, CDR1 is MNHEY and CDR2 is SMNVEV (reference sequence). This CDR3 is built from 17 residues.

The rearrangement uses TRBV4-2 and TRBJ2-3, with D uncertain. CDR3 size: 14 residues. Germline loops: CDR1 LGHNA, CDR2 YNFKEQ. The ends were cut back, 1 base at V and 1 base at J, with 6 bases in the middle. The CDR3 loop reads CASSQAPGTDTQYF. CDR3 DNA sequence: TGTGCCAGCAGCCAAGCCCCAGGCACAGATACGCAGTATTTT.

CDR3 protein: CASSPVCSEQYF. DNA of the CDR3: TGTGCCAGCAGCCCGGTCTGCTCCGAGCAGTACTTC. The rearrangement links TRBV7-3 to TRBJ2-5; D not resolved. The J call may be mistaken, given a closer DNA end match to TRBJ2-7. The CDR3 runs 12 residues. Per the germline V gene, CDR1 is SGHTA and CDR2 is FQGTGA.

This clone was seen just once. V and J are TRBV13 and TRBJ2-7; 8 bases match TRBD1. From germline, CDR1 is PRHDT and CDR2 FYEKMQ (reference sequence). This CDR3 has 14 amino acids. J lost 2 bases, V lost 5 bases, and 5 bases had no gene match. The CDR3 spells CASSRGQVTYEQYF. Written as DNA, the CDR3 is TGTGCCAGCAGCCGGGGACAGGTGACCTACGAGCAGTACTTC.

This sequence joins TRBV19 and TRBJ2-2, with D possibly being TRBD2 (5 bases). Germline CDR1 is LNHDA and CDR2 is SQIVND (reference sequence). The CDR3 loop spans 13 amino acids. Between the trimmed V and J ends, which lost 6 bases and 5 bases, there was a span of 10 bases. This CDR3 reads CASRSGKTGELFF. The CDR3 DNA sequence: TGTGCCAGTAGGTCGGGGAAAACCGGGGAGCTGTTTTTT.

This chain links TRBV19 with TRBJ1-1, with 7 positions matching TRBD1. Losses at the gene ends were 7 bases for V and 5 bases for J; bases not matched to a gene: 4. CDR3 length: 12 residues. In germline, CDR1 is LNHDA, CDR2 SQIVND (reference sequence). The CDR3 protein is CASKLGQTEAFF. For the CDR3, the DNA is TGTGCCAGTAAATTGGGACAGACTGAAGCTTTCTTT.

This clone occurred once. The chain joins TRBV11-3 to TRBJ2-3, with 7 bases identical to TRBD1. With 5 bases clipped from V and 2 bases from J, the junction kept 7 bases outside the gene matches. CDR1 is SGHNT, CDR2 YENEEA, per germline. The CDR3 sequence is 15 residues long. Here the CDR3 reads CASSPTGVVTDTQYF. In DNA, the CDR3 is TGTGCCAGCAGCCCAACAGGGGTGGTCACAGATACGCAGTATTTT.

The chain combines TRBV28 with TRBJ2-3; 10 bases match TRBD2. The CDR3 runs to 16 residues. The J segment lost 6 bases and the V segment lost 6 bases, leaving 12 bases of the junction unmatched. The germline V gene has CDR1 MDHEN and CDR2 SYDVKM. The CDR3 region is CASSPGGLAGVDTQYF. CDR3 nucleotides: TGTGCCAGCAGCCCGGGGGGGCTAGCGGGGGTGGATACGCAGTATTTT.

V is TRBV15 and J is TRBJ1-5, with D possibly TRBD1 on 5 matching bases. CDR3 length equals 15 residues. CDR1 LNHNV and CDR2 YYDKDF come from the germline V gene (reference sequence). The V gene lost 1 base and the J gene lost 5 bases, with 12 bases spanning the gap. In DNA form, the CDR3 reads TGTGCCACCAGCAGAGCGCAGGGAGGGTATCAGCCCCAGCATTTT. Translation gives CATSRAQGGYQPQHF. Drawing the rest from reference TRBV15 and TRBJ1-5, the complete variable domain is DAMVIQNPRYQVTQFGKPVTLSCSQTLNHNVMYWYQQKSSQAPKLLFHYYDKDFNNEADTPDNFQSRRPNTSFCFLDIRSPGLGDTAMYLCATSRAQGGYQPQHFGDGTRLSIL.